The subject of this entry is one T cell receptor beta chain. The antigen this receptor binds is unknown. No per-base quality is available; no much larger clone lies one base away. The data originate from a study of control samples from healthy donors and cancer patients (TCRdb year 2020). The receptor library was made with the immunoSEQ multiplex PCR assay. TCRdb took over this immuneACCESS table, retaining in-frame rearrangements with V and J assigned. Such tables are incomplete; in checked studies, under half of the missing clones stem from an unresolved V gene, and the remainder is unexplained. Recorded for this sample are roughly 150,000 clones; around 88% of them occurred a single time. The top ten clones comprise approximately 1.7% of the sample. The germline V gene sets CDR1 to MNHEY and CDR2 to SVGEGT. Deletion took 4 bases off V and 0 bases off J, with a span of 6 bases between the germline ends. The CDR3 numbers 13 residues from cysteine through phenylalanine. Just the 39-base CDR3 DNA is kept, in frame starting at base 1.

Sequencing used blood. The rearranged chain carries TRBV6-2 or TRBV6-3 and TRBJ2-5; the D gene identity is not certain. This receptor was obtained from a man in his late teens or twenties in good health. The sequence in DNA is TGTGCCAGCAGTTCTACGTACCAAGAGACCCAGTACTTC. This translates into CASSSTYQETQYF.